This TCR beta chain comes out of a study of Tregs in tolerant kidney transplant recipients. General observations from the study: Tregs expanded with activated donor B cells seemed most donor-specific.

From germline, CDR1 is SGHRS and CDR2 YFSETQ. The CDR3 contains 16 residues. V shed 3 bases and J 2 bases; nucleotides not matched to a gene: 7. In the case of this clone: Its antigen is currently unknown.

This table comes from immunoSEQ multiplex PCR, and its TCRdb copy is limited to in-frame clones, with some not included. The table lists around 230,000 clones, more than 65% of them singletons. The material sequenced was CD4+ T cells from blood. This chain connects TRBV5-1 to TRBJ1-1, with 10 positions matching TRBD1. The source of this sequence is a human donor in good health. The CDR3 region has the DNA TGCGCCAGCAGCTGGGGGACAGGGGTAATAAACACTGAAGCTTTCTTT. Its protein product is CASSWGTGVINTEAFF.